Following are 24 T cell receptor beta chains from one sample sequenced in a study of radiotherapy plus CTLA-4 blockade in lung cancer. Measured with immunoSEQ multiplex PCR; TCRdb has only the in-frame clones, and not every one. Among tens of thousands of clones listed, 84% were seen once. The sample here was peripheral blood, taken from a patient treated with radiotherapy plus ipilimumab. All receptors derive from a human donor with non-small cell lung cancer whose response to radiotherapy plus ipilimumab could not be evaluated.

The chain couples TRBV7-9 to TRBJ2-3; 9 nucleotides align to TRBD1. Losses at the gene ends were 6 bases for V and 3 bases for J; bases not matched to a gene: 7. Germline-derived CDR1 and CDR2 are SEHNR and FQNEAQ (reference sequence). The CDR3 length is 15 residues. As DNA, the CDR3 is TGTGCCAGCAGTCCCGGGACAGGGACAACAGATACGCAGTATTTT. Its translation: CASSPGTGTTDTQYF. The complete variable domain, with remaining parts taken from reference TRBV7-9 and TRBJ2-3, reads DTGVSQNPRHKITKRGQNVTFRCDPISEHNRLYWYRQTLGQGPEFLTYFQNEAQLEKSRLLSDRFSAERPKGSFSTLEIQRTEQGDSAMYLCASSPGTGTTDTQYFGPGTRLTVL.

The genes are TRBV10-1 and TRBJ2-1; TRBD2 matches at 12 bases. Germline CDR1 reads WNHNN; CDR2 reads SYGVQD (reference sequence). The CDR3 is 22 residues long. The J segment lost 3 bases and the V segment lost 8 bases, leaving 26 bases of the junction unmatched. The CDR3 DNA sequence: TGCGCCAGCCTACCCCGGGACAGGGATTCCAGGACTAGCGGGAAAGACTACAATGAGCAGTTCTTC. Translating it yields CASLPRDRDSRTSGKDYNEQFF.

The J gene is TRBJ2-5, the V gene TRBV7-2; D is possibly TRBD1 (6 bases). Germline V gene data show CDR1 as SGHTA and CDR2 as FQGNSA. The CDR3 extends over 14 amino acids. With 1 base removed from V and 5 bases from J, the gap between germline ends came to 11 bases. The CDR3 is CASSLGTRGETQYF. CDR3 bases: TGTGCCAGCAGCTTAGGGACCAGGGGTGAGACCCAGTACTTC.

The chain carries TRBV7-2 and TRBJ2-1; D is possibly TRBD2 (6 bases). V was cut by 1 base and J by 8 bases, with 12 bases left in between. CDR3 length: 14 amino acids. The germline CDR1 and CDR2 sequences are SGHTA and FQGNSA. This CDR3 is CASSLVGRKDEQFF. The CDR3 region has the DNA TGTGCCAGCAGCTTAGTGGGGAGGAAGGATGAGCAGTTCTTC.

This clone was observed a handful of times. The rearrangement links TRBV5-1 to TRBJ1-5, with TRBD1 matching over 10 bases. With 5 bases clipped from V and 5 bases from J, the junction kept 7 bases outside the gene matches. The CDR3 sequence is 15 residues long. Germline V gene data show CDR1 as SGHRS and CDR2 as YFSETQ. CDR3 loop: CASRQPGQGYQPQHF. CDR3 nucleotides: TGCGCCAGCAGGCAGCCGGGACAGGGGTATCAGCCCCAGCATTTT.

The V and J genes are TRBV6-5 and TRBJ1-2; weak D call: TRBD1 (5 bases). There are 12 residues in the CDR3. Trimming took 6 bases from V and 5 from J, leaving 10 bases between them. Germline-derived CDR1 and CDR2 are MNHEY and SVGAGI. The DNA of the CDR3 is TGTGCCAGCAGCCGGCAGGGTTATGGCTACACCTTC. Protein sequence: CASSRQGYGYTF.

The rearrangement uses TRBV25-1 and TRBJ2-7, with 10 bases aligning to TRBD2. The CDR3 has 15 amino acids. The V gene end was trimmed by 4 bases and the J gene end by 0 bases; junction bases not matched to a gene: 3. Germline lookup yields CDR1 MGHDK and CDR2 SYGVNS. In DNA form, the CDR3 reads TGTGCCAGCAGTGTGGGACTAGCGAACTCCTACGAGCAGTACTTC. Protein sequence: CASSVGLANSYEQYF.

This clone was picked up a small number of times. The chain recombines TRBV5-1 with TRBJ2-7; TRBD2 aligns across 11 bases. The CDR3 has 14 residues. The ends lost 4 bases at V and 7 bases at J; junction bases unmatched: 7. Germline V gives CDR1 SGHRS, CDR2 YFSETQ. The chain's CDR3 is CASSRLAGTGEQYF. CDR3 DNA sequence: TGCGCCAGCAGCCGACTAGCGGGGACGGGGGAGCAGTACTTC.

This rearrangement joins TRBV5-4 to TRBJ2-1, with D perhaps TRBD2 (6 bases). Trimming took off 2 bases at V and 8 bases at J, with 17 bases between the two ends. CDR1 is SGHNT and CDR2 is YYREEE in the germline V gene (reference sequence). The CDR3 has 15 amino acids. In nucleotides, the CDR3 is TGTGCCAGCAGCTTTGTCGGGGGAGGTCCCGATGAGCAGTTCTTC. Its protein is CASSFVGGGPDEQFF.

CDR3 DNA: TGTGCCTCGGACACTGCCTCCTACGAGCAGTACTTC. Protein product: CASDTASYEQYF. This sequence joins TRBV19 and TRBJ2-7, with D maybe TRBD1 (5 bases). The CDR3 length is 12 residues. Between the trimmed V and J ends, which lost 11 bases and 0 bases, there was a span of 11 bases. Germline loops: CDR1 LNHDA, CDR2 SQIVND (reference sequence).

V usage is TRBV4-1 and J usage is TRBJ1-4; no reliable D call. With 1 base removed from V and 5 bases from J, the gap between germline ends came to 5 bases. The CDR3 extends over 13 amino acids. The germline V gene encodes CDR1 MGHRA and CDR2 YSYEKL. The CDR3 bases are TGCGCCAGCAGCCAAGTCCCGAATGAAAAACTGTTTTTT. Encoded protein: CASSQVPNEKLFF.

The DNA of the CDR3 is TGCGCCAGCAGCTTGATGGATAGGGGGGAAAAACTGTTTTTT. Its protein product is CASSLMDRGEKLFF. The V gene is TRBV5-1, the J gene TRBJ1-4, with D perhaps matching TRBD1 (6 bases). This CDR3 comprises 14 residues. Trimming took 1 base from V and 8 from J, leaving 12 bases between them. Germline assignment: CDR1 SGHRS and CDR2 YFSETQ. Combining the CDR3 with reference TRBV5-1 and TRBJ1-4 gives the whole variable domain KAGVTQTPRYLIKTRGQQVTLSCSPISGHRSVSWYQQTPGQGLQFLFEYFSETQRNKGNFPGRFSGRQFSNSRSEMNVSTLELGDSALYLCASSLMDRGEKLFFGSGTQLSVL.

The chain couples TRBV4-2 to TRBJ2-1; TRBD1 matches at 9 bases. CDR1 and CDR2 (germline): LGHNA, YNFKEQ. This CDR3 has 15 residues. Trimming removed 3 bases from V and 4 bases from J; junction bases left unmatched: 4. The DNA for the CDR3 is TGTGCCAGCAGCCAGGGACAGGGCTATTACAATGAGCAGTTCTTC. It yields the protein CASSQGQGYYNEQFF.

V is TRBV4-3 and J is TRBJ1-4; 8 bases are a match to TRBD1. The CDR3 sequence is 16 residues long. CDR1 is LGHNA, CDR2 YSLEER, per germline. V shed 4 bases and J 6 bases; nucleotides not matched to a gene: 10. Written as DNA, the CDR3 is TGCGCCAGCAGCCTTGCTTTGACAGGGGCGGATGAAAAACTGTTTTTT. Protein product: CASSLALTGADEKLFF.

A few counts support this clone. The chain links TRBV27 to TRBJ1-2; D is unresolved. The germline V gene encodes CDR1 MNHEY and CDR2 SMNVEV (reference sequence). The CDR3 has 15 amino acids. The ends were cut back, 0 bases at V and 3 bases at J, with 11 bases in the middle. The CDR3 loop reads CASSLSPGLDYGYTF. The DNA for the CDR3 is TGTGCCAGCAGTTTATCGCCAGGTTTAGACTATGGCTACACCTTC.

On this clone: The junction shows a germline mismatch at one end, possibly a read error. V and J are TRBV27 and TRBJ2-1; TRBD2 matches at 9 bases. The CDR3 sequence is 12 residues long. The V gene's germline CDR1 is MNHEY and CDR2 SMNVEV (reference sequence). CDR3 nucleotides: TGTACCAGGGGCGGGAGGGCGAATGAGCAGTTCTTC. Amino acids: CTRGGRANEQFF.

For the CDR3, the DNA is TGCGCCAGCAGCCATGGGCGGGAAACCCAAGGCGATGAGCAGTTCTTC. Residues: CASSHGRETQGDEQFF. This sequence joins TRBV5-1 and TRBJ2-1; D perhaps matches TRBD2 (6 bases). Looked up from germline, CDR1 is SGHRS and CDR2 is YFSETQ. The CDR3 length is 16 residues. V shed 4 bases and J shed 8 bases, with 22 bases lying between them. The whole variable domain, filled in from reference TRBV5-1 and TRBJ2-1, reads KAGVTQTPRYLIKTRGQQVTLSCSPISGHRSVSWYQQTPGQGLQFLFEYFSETQRNKGNFPGRFSGRQFSNSRSEMNVSTLELGDSALYLCASSHGRETQGDEQFFGPGTRLTVL.

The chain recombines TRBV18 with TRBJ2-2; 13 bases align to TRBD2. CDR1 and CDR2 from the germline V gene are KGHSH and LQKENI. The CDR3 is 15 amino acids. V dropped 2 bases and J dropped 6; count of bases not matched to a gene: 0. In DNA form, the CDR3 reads TGTGCCAGCTCACCAGGACTAGCGGGGGCCGGGGAGCTGTTTTTT. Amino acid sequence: CASSPGLAGAGELFF.

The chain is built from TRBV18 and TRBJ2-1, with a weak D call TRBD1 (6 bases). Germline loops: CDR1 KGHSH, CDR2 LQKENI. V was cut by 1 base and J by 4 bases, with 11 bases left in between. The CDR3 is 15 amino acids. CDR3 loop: CASSPLQGLYNEQFF. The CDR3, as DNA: TGTGCCAGCTCACCACTACAGGGTTTGTACAATGAGCAGTTCTTC.

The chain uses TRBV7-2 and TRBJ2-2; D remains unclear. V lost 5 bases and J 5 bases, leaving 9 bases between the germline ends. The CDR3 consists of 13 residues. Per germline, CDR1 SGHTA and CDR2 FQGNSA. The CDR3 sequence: CASSLLRTGELFF. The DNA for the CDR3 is TGTGCCAGCAGCCTTTTGAGGACCGGGGAGCTGTTTTTT.

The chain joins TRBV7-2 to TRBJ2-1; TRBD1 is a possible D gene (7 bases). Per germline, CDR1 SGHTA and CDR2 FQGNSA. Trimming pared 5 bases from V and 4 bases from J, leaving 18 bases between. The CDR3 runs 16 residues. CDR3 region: CASSPPGGRFYNEQFF. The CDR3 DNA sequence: TGTGCCAGCAGCCCCCCAGGGGGGAGGTTTTACAATGAGCAGTTCTTC. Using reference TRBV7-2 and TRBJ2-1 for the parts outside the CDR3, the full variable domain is GAGVSQSPSNKVTEKGKDVELRCDPISGHTALYWYRQSLGQGLEFLIYFQGNSAPDKSGLPSDRFSAERTGGSVSTLTIQRTQQEDSAVYLCASSPPGGRFYNEQFFGPGTRLTVL.

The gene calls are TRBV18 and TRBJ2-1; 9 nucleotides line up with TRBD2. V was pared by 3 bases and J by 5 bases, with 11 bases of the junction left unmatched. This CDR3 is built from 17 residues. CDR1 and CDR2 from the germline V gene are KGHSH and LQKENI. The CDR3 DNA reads TGTGCCAGCTCACCCTTAGGAGCGGGAGGAGAGAACAATGAGCAGTTCTTC. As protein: CASSPLGAGGENNEQFF.

DNA for the CDR3: TGTGCCAGCAGTCCCACAGGGGTTATGAACACTGAAGCTTTCTTT. Its translation is CASSPTGVMNTEAFF. The chain links TRBV7-9 to TRBJ1-1; 7 bases match TRBD1. Per germline, CDR1 SEHNR and CDR2 FQNEAQ (reference sequence). The trim removed 6 bases at V and 0 bases at J, leaving 7 bases unmatched. CDR3 length equals 15 residues.

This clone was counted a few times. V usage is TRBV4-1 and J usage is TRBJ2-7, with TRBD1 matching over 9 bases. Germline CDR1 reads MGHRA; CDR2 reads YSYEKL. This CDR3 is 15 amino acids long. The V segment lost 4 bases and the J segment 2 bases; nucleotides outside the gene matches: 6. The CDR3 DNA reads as TGCGCCAGCAGCCTCCGGACAGGGGCGACCTACGAGCAGTACTTC. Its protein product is CASSLRTGATYEQYF.